The next 21 T cell receptor beta chains were all read from a single sample in a study of T cell responses to AZD1222 COVID-19 vaccine. Method: immunoSEQ multiplex PCR; TCRdb's copy keeps in-frame clones and lacks some. The table has about 56,000 clones, approximately 86% seen once. The source material was peripheral blood, sampled on day 0 of AZD1222 vaccination. These receptors came from an adult in good health.

CDR3 bases: TGTGCCAGCAGCTTATATGCAGAAAACATTCAGTACTTC. Protein: CASSLYAENIQYF. This sequence joins TRBV7-2 and TRBJ2-4; D gene unclear. Germline values: CDR1 SGHTA, CDR2 FQGNSA. The CDR3 runs to 13 residues. Trimming pared 2 bases from V and 5 bases from J, leaving 7 bases between.

The chain carries TRBV7-6 and TRBJ2-2, with no clear D. The CDR3 length is 14 residues. In germline, CDR1 is SGHVS, CDR2 FNYEAQ. Trimming shortened V by 7 bases and J by 1 base, and 10 bases separated the two germline ends. CDR3 amino acids: CASTRTVNTGELFF. The DNA of the CDR3 is TGTGCCAGCACCCGGACGGTGAACACCGGGGAGCTGTTTTTT.

J is TRBJ2-6 and V is TRBV20-1; D gene unclear. The V end lost 3 bases, the J end lost 1 base, and 13 bases lay between the germline ends. This CDR3 has 16 amino acids. Germline V gene lookup returns CDR1 DFQATT and CDR2 SNEGSKA (reference sequence). The CDR3 DNA reads as TGCAGTGCTAGTCAAGGGTTCAGGTCTGGGGCCAACGTCCTGACTTTC. It encodes CSASQGFRSGANVLTF.

The V call is TRBV28, the J call TRBJ2-5; no definite D call. In germline, CDR1 is MDHEN, CDR2 SYDVKM. The CDR3 has 13 residues. Trimming left V 6 bases short and J 2 bases short, with 10 bases between. The DNA for the CDR3 is TGTGCCAGCAGACGCTCGGGTCAAGAGACCCAGTACTTC. Amino acids: CASRRSGQETQYF. Complete variable domain (other parts from reference TRBV28 and TRBJ2-5): DVKVTQSSRYLVKRTGEKVFLECVQDMDHENMFWYRQDPGLGLRLIYFSYDVKMKEKGDIPEGYSVSREKKERFSLILESASTNQTSMYLCASRRSGQETQYFGPGTRLLVL.

The V call is TRBV5-1, the J call TRBJ2-3; unclear D gene. Trimming pared 0 bases from V and 7 bases from J, leaving 15 bases between. The germline V gene has CDR1 SGHRS and CDR2 YFSETQ. The CDR3 totals 15 residues. The DNA of the CDR3 is TGCGCCAGCAGCTTGGCCGAATCGCGGAGACATACGCAGTATTTT. Translated, it gives CASSLAESRRHTQYF.

The table lists this clone with a few counts. V is TRBV9 and J is TRBJ2-2; 12 nucleotides agree with TRBD1. With 3 bases clipped from V and 3 bases from J, the junction kept 6 bases outside the gene matches. The germline gives CDR1 SGDLS, CDR2 YYNGEE. The CDR3 loop spans 17 amino acids. In nucleotides, the CDR3 is TGTGCCAGCAGCGCCTCCGGGACAGGGGGCTACACCGGGGAGCTGTTTTTT. Protein: CASSASGTGGYTGELFF.

This chain joins TRBV24-1 and TRBJ1-1; possibly TRBD1 for D (5 bases). The length of the CDR3 is 17 residues. CDR1 KGHDR and CDR2 SFDVKD come from the germline V gene. V was cut by 6 bases and J by 1 base, with 20 bases left in between. CDR3 protein: CATSWGPTKWGNTEAFF. The CDR3 coding sequence is TGTGCCACCAGTTGGGGACCTACCAAGTGGGGGAACACTGAAGCTTTCTTT.

This clone is a singleton in its sample. J is TRBJ2-4 and V is TRBV13; D is unresolved. The V gene's germline CDR1 is PRHDT and CDR2 FYEKMQ (reference sequence). The CDR3 extends over 12 amino acids. V was clipped by 1 base and J by 8 bases, with 6 bases between them. CDR3 DNA sequence: TGTGCCAGCAGCTTAGTCGAGGACATTCAGTACTTC. Translation gives CASSLVEDIQYF.

The genes are TRBV3-1 (or the pseudogene TRBV3-2) and TRBJ1-2; D remains ambiguous. CDR3 length: 12 residues. Germline CDR1 reads LGHDT; CDR2 reads YNNKEL (reference sequence). Trimming took off 1 base at V and 8 bases at J, with 8 bases between the two ends. This CDR3 reads CASSQGGGGYTF. CDR3 DNA sequence: TGTGCCAGCAGCCAAGGGGGAGGCGGCTACACCTTC.

The chain joins TRBV7-2 to TRBJ1-1; 10 positions match TRBD1. Germline CDR1 and CDR2: SGHTA and FQGNSA. This CDR3 has 15 residues. V was clipped by 4 bases and J by 7 bases; unmatched bases: 9. The CDR3 here is CASSSETGGADEAFF. In DNA form, the CDR3 reads TGTGCCAGCAGCTCAGAGACAGGGGGCGCCGATGAAGCTTTCTTT.

The chain links TRBV3-1 (or the pseudogene TRBV3-2) to TRBJ2-1, with 11 bases fitting TRBD2. Germline-derived CDR1 and CDR2 are LGHDT and YNNKEL (reference sequence). V trimming: 0 bases; J trimming: 8 bases; junction bases outside the gene matches: 15. The CDR3 spans 19 residues. DNA for the CDR3: TGTGCCAGCAGCCAAGATATTAGCGGGAGGGCCTTCCTTGGCGATGAGCAGTTCTTC. It yields the protein CASSQDISGRAFLGDEQFF.

The chain couples TRBV30 to TRBJ1-1; D ambiguous. V was cut by 8 bases and J by 5 bases, with 21 bases left in between. This CDR3 comprises 14 residues. Germline-derived CDR1 and CDR2 are GTSNPN and SVGIG (reference sequence). In nucleotides, the CDR3 is TGTGCCACGGAAGTCGAGGGTGTTGGTACTGAAGCTTTCTTT. Encoded protein: CATEVEGVGTEAFF.

The chain joins TRBV4-3 to TRBJ2-7, with 9 positions matching TRBD2. The CDR3 contains 18 residues. Germline V lookup: CDR1 LGHNA, CDR2 YSLEER. J was trimmed by 2 bases and V by 1 base; bases with no gene match: 12. Written as DNA, the CDR3 is TGCGCCAGCAGCCAAGTTCATTTACTAGCGGGCGATGCCTACGAGCAGTACTTC. This encodes CASSQVHLLAGDAYEQYF.

The J gene is TRBJ2-7, the V gene TRBV28; maybe TRBD2 (5 bases). The germline V gene has CDR1 MDHEN and CDR2 SYDVKM. The CDR3 covers 13 residues. V shed 6 bases and J shed 5 bases, with 14 bases lying between them. The CDR3 DNA sequence: TGTGCCAGCAGCGCGACTAATCTAAACGAGCAGTACTTC. This gives the protein CASSATNLNEQYF.

This clone has just a few counts. The gene calls are TRBV12-3 or TRBV12-4 and TRBJ1-1; D is unclear. The CDR3 loop spans 11 amino acids. Trimming took 11 bases from V and 0 from J, leaving 7 bases between them. The CDR3 coding sequence is TGTGCCGGAAATATGAACACTGAAGCTTTCTTT. Translating gives CAGNMNTEAFF.

The chain is built from TRBV19 and TRBJ1-1, with a weak D call TRBD1 (6 bases). V lost 3 bases, J lost 7 bases, and 15 bases lay in between. Germline V gene data show CDR1 as LNHDA and CDR2 as SQIVND (reference sequence). The CDR3 sequence is 14 residues long. The CDR3 nucleotides are TGTGCCAGTAGTATGGACGCCACAGGGAATGAAGCTTTCTTT. Protein: CASSMDATGNEAFF.

This clone has just a few counts. The chain joins TRBV6-6 to TRBJ1-2; D may be TRBD1 (6 bases). This CDR3 comprises 16 residues. CDR1 is MNHNY, CDR2 SVGAGI, per germline (reference sequence). Trimming cost V 0 bases and J 4 bases, with 15 bases left between them. The CDR3 protein is CASSYSSGGEGYGYTF. The CDR3 nucleotides are TGTGCCAGCAGTTACTCCAGTGGGGGCGAGGGCTATGGCTACACCTTC.

V is TRBV7-6 and J is TRBJ2-7, with TRBD2 matching over 9 bases. V trimming: 3 bases; J trimming: 5 bases; junction bases outside the gene matches: 2. Germline values: CDR1 SGHVS, CDR2 FNYEAQ. This CDR3 has 13 amino acids. The CDR3 DNA sequence: TGTGCCAGCAGCTTTTCTAGCGGGAACGAGCAGTACTTC. Amino acid sequence: CASSFSSGNEQYF.

The rearrangement joins TRBV28 to TRBJ1-1; 8 positions match TRBD1. Germline lookup yields CDR1 MDHEN and CDR2 SYDVKM. The J segment lost 5 bases and the V segment lost 7 bases, leaving 9 bases of the junction unmatched. The CDR3 has 14 residues. CDR3 bases: TGTGCCAGCACTATACAGGGGGTTCGGACTGAAGCTTTCTTT. Its protein product is CASTIQGVRTEAFF. The entire variable domain, with the rest obtained from reference TRBV28 and TRBJ1-1, is as follows: DVKVTQSSRYLVKRTGEKVFLECVQDMDHENMFWYRQDPGLGLRLIYFSYDVKMKEKGDIPEGYSVSREKKERFSLILESASTNQTSMYLCASTIQGVRTEAFFGQGTRLTVV.

The chain recombines TRBV4-1 with TRBJ2-7, with D tentatively TRBD1 (5 bases). CDR1 and CDR2 from the germline V gene are MGHRA and YSYEKL. Trimming took off 0 bases at V and 0 bases at J, with 12 bases between the two ends. CDR3 length: 16 residues. CDR3 sequence: CASSQDVGPRSYEQYF. In DNA form, the CDR3 reads TGCGCCAGCAGCCAAGATGTGGGGCCACGCTCCTACGAGCAGTACTTC.

Only one count was recorded for this clone. This sequence joins TRBV11-3 and TRBJ2-1; D may be TRBD2 (6 bases). The CDR3 loop spans 15 amino acids. V lost 1 base and J 8 bases, leaving 15 bases between the germline ends. Germline V gives CDR1 SGHNT, CDR2 YENEEA. CDR3 in DNA: TGTGCCAGCAGCTTAGGACTAGGAGGACAATATGAGCAGTTCTTC. It translates to CASSLGLGGQYEQFF.